These 17 T cell receptor beta chains originate from one sample sequenced in a study of cytomegalovirus exposure and HLA in healthy donors. Vbeta (60) and Jbeta (13) primers were used in the PCR. Clones were read by immunoSEQ multiplex PCR, and TCRdb kept only the in-frame ones, dropping some. The data contain about 250,000 clones, 80% of them singletons. The sequenced sample consisted of PBMCs. These receptors all stem from a girl between 2 and 10 years old in good health and CMV-seronegative.

This rearrangement joins TRBV29-1 to TRBJ1-1, with 9 positions matching TRBD1. V lost 4 bases, J lost 2 bases, and 5 bases stayed unmatched. Looked up from germline, CDR1 is SQVTM and CDR2 is ANQGSEA. The CDR3 is made up of 14 amino acids. In DNA form, the CDR3 reads TGCAGCGTTGCGGCGACAGGGGGAAACACTGAAGCTTTCTTT. Protein product: CSVAATGGNTEAFF.

The chain joins TRBV19 to TRBJ2-5; TRBD2 aligns across 10 bases. The length of the CDR3 is 16 residues. From germline, CDR1 is LNHDA and CDR2 SQIVND (reference sequence). With V trimmed by 3 bases and J by 7 bases, 11 bases remained unmatched. CDR3 amino acids: CASSMVLTIAGGTQYF. In nucleotides, the CDR3 is TGTGCCAGTAGTATGGTTTTGACAATAGCGGGAGGGACCCAGTACTTC.

The J gene is TRBJ1-1, the V gene TRBV10-1, with a possible D match to TRBD1 (6 bases). This CDR3 region has 13 residues. The V gene lost 3 bases and the J gene lost 5 bases, with 10 bases spanning the gap. Germline V gene lookup returns CDR1 WNHNN and CDR2 SYGVQD (reference sequence). The CDR3 reads CASSDRGRTEAFF. CDR3 bases: TGCGCCAGCAGTGACAGGGGACGAACTGAAGCTTTCTTT.

The chain uses TRBV2 and TRBJ1-3; 7 bases agree with TRBD1. The J segment lost 4 bases and the V segment lost 8 bases, leaving 5 bases of the junction unmatched. The CDR3 sequence is 13 residues long. The V gene's germline CDR1 is SNHLY and CDR2 FYNNEI. The CDR3: CASLQTGGNTIYF. The CDR3 nucleotides are TGTGCCAGCCTTCAGACAGGGGGAAACACCATATATTTT.

This chain uses TRBV27 with TRBJ2-3, with D possibly matching TRBD2 (6 bases). Germline CDR1 reads MNHEY; CDR2 reads SMNVEV (reference sequence). Trimming removed 3 bases at V and 1 base at J, with 14 bases between. The CDR3 runs 16 residues. CDR3 DNA sequence: TGTGCCAGCAGTTTGTTAGCGGCAGGGCGCACAGATACGCAGTATTTT. It specifies CASSLLAAGRTDTQYF.

This sequence joins TRBV7-6 and TRBJ2-1; 7 bases are a match to TRBD2. Trimming cost V 5 bases and J 8 bases; bases outside gene matches: 15. The CDR3 consists of 16 residues. The germline V gene encodes CDR1 SGHVS and CDR2 FNYEAQ. The CDR3 bases are TGTGCCAGCAGCCATACCACGACGACTAGCTTGCATGAGCAGTTCTTC. Its translation: CASSHTTTTSLHEQFF.

For this clone: Germline is not matched at one junction end, which may reflect a read error. J is TRBJ2-1 and V is TRBV5-4; 7 positions agree with TRBD2. The CDR3 consists of 17 residues. Germline assignment: CDR1 SGHNT and CDR2 YYREEE (reference sequence). This CDR3 reads CAGSLGLRRSSYNEQFF. The CDR3, as DNA: TGTGCCGGCAGCTTGGGACTAAGGAGAAGCTCCTACAATGAGCAGTTCTTC. The variable domain in full, with the rest retrieved from reference TRBV5-4 and TRBJ2-1, is ETGVTQSPTHLIKTRGQQVTLRCSSQSGHNTVSWYQQALGQGPQFIFQYYREEENGRGNFPPRFSGLQFPNYSSELNVNALELDDSALYLCAGSLGLRRSSYNEQFFGPGTRLTVL.

The gene calls are TRBV14 and TRBJ2-6; no reliable D call. The germline CDR1 and CDR2 sequences are SGHDN and FVKESK. CDR3 length: 20 residues. V was clipped by 3 bases and J by 4 bases, with 25 bases between them. The CDR3 sequence is CASSHRPGRARVSGANVLTF. The DNA of the CDR3 is TGTGCCAGCAGCCATCGACCGGGTAGAGCCCGGGTATCCGGGGCCAACGTCCTGACTTTC.

The sample holds one count of this clone. The V call is TRBV27, the J call TRBJ2-3; 9 positions agree with TRBD2. J gave up 2 bases and V 8 bases, and 8 bases lay outside the gene matches. Germline V gives CDR1 MNHEY, CDR2 SMNVEV (reference sequence). The CDR3 runs to 15 residues. CDR3 bases: TGTGCCAGCGGAATGCGGGGGGGGCACACAGATACGCAGTATTTT. Its protein product is CASGMRGGHTDTQYF.

V gene TRBV21-1 combines with J gene TRBJ1-5; the DNA was not compared with TRBD1, the D call given in the table. TRBV21-1 is assigned pseudogene status. The CDR3 sequence is 16 residues long. For the CDR3, the DNA is TGTGCCAGCAGCAACCAAGGACAGATTAGCAATCAGCCCCAGCATTTT. Translation gives CASSNQGQISNQPQHF.

This chain joins TRBV5-4 and TRBJ1-2; D is undetermined. Germline CDR1 SGHNT, CDR2 YYREEE (reference sequence). CDR3 size: 13 residues. The V end lost 4 bases, the J end lost 4 bases, and 11 bases lay between the germline ends. The CDR3 nucleotides are TGTGCCAGCAGCCCCTCACAGAGCTATGGCTACACCTTC. This encodes CASSPSQSYGYTF.

As for this clone: This CDR3 is also generated by other DNA sequences in the sample. The chain carries TRBV7-6 and TRBJ1-6; a weak D match, TRBD1 (6 bases). V was pared by 3 bases and J by 7 bases, with 7 bases between. The CDR3 covers 13 residues. CDR1 and CDR2 (germline): SGHVS, FNYEAQ. CDR3 in amino acids: CASSFTGNSPLHF. CDR3 DNA: TGTGCCAGCAGCTTTACAGGGAATTCACCCCTCCACTTT.

This chain's CDR3 is CASQREGTGLYEQYF. The DNA for the CDR3 is TGTGCCTCCCAGCGAGAGGGGACAGGGCTTTACGAGCAGTACTTC. The rearrangement uses TRBV19 and TRBJ2-7; 9 bases line up with TRBD1. The CDR3 has 15 amino acids. Germline CDR1 LNHDA, CDR2 SQIVND (reference sequence). V lost 11 bases and J lost 4; bases outside the gene matches: 15.

The CDR3 loop reads CASNDGGAGELFF. DNA of the CDR3: TGTGCCAGCAACGACGGGGGGGCCGGGGAGCTGTTTTTT. The J gene is TRBJ2-2, the V gene TRBV11-1; 8 bases fit TRBD2. The CDR3 runs 13 residues. Germline V gene data show CDR1 as SGHAT and CDR2 as FQDESV (reference sequence). V lost 7 bases, J lost 6 bases, and 4 bases stayed unmatched.

This chain uses TRBV10-1 with TRBJ1-1; 8 positions match TRBD1. Germline CDR1 reads WNHNN; CDR2 reads SYGVQD (reference sequence). This CDR3 has 14 amino acids. The V segment lost 6 bases and the J segment 5 bases; nucleotides outside the gene matches: 8. The CDR3 region has the DNA TGCGCCAGCAGCGCGGGACAGGAACTTACTGAAGCTTTCTTT. Translated, it gives CASSAGQELTEAFF.

This clone came up a few times. The chain is built from TRBV7-9 and TRBJ2-1; 8 bases map to TRBD1. The CDR3 spans 15 residues. V was pared by 4 bases and J by 8 bases, with 10 bases of the junction left unmatched. The germline gives CDR1 SEHNR, CDR2 FQNEAQ (reference sequence). CDR3 residues: CASSSGQGAGDEQFF. As DNA, the CDR3 is TGTGCCAGCAGCTCAGGACAGGGTGCCGGGGATGAGCAGTTCTTC.

This chain connects TRBV7-4 to TRBJ1-1; 8 bases line up with TRBD1. V was pared by 5 bases and J by 7 bases, with 3 bases of the junction left unmatched. This CDR3 is 12 amino acids long. CDR1 SGHVT and CDR2 SQSDAQ come from the germline V gene. CDR3 loop: CASSATGGEAFF. DNA for the CDR3: TGTGCCAGCAGCGCTACAGGGGGTGAAGCTTTCTTT. The complete variable domain, with remaining parts taken from reference TRBV7-4 and TRBJ1-1, reads GAGVSQSPRYKVAKRGRDVALRCDSISGHVTLYWYRQTLGQGSEVLTYSQSDAQRDKSGRPSGRFSAERPERSVSTLKIQRTEQGDSAVYLCASSATGGEAFFGQGTRLTVV.